This T cell receptor (beta chain) was found in a study of T-cell reconstitution after alpha-beta-depleted transplantation in children. The junction had 5 bases not matched to a gene; V was cut back by 1 base and J by 0 bases. CDR1 and CDR2 (germline): DFQATT, SNEGSKA (reference sequence). The CDR3 loop spans 16 amino acids. This clonotype appeared a few times. The library targeted TCRbeta and was prepared with unique molecular identifiers. TCRdb processed the PCR reads anew with MiXCR; each CDR3 protein has one entry. The sample records almost 400,000 distinct CDR3 sequences, around 21% being singletons.

The V gene is TRBV20-1, the J gene TRBJ2-3; 9 bases match TRBD1. The sequencing here drew on PBMCs from the stem cell graft donor, taken from the stem cell graft. This TCR was recovered from a human donor who donated a stem cell graft to a child with acute myeloid leukemia. This CDR3 is CSARGTGVRSTDTQYF. For the CDR3, the DNA is TGCAGTGCTAGAGGGACAGGGGTCCGGAGCACAGATACGCAGTATTTT.